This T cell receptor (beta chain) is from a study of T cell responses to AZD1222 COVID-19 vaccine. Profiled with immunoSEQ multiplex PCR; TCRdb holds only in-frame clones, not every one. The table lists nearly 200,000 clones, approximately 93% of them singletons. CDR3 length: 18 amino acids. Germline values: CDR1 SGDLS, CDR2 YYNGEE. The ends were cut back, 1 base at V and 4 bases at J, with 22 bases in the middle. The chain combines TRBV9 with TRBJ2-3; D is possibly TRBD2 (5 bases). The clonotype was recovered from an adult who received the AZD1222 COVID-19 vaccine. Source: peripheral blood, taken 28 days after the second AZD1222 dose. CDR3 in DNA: TGTGCCAGCAGCGTATCGGTTCTTGAGAATATGAGGGCAGATACGCAGTATTTT. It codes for CASSVSVLENMRADTQYF. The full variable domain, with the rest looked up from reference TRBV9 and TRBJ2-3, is DSGVTQTPKHLITATGQRVTLRCSPRSGDLSVYWYQQSLDQGLQFLIQYYNGEERAKGNILERFSAQQFPDLHSELNLSSLELGDSALYFCASSVSVLENMRADTQYFGPGTRLTVL.